The source of this T cell receptor beta chain is a study of radiotherapy plus CTLA-4 blockade in lung cancer (dated by TCRdb to 2017 to 2018). Regarding the study in general: Among the enrolled patients, approximately 18% had an objective response, and 31% reached disease control.

General conclusions and limits of the study: The strongest predictors of response were reported to be early dynamic shifts in blood T cell clones along with a rise in serum interferon-beta following radiation. TCR clones derived from tumors expanded in peripheral blood after treatment with radiotherapy and ipilimumab.

The study evaluated CTLA-4 blockade (ipilimumab) given together with focal radiation therapy in patients who had chemo-refractory metastatic non-small-cell lung cancer. Libraries were prepared through the immunoSEQ multiplex PCR assay. TCRdb mirrors the immuneACCESS table, restricted to in-frame sequences. Some clones are absent from its copies; in checked studies, under half trace to an unresolved V gene, and the reason for the others is unknown. The sample contains roughly 39,000 clones, over 70% of them found a single time. Approximately 8.9% of the sample lies in the top ten. The junction carries 13 bases between V and J, which are trimmed by 1 base and 4 bases respectively. CDR3 length: 15 amino acids, cysteine to phenylalanine. The DNA shown is the 45-base CDR3, in frame from base 1. Looking up the germline V gene yields CDR1 MGHRA and CDR2 YSYEKL. As for this clone: Its antigen is not yet known. The sample holds no much larger clone one base away, and base qualities are not on file.

The sequencing used peripheral blood, collected from a patient treated with radiotherapy plus ipilimumab. The clonotype was recovered from a human donor with non-small cell lung cancer who had stable disease on radiotherapy plus ipilimumab. The chain links TRBV4-1 with TRBJ1-2; the best D guess is TRBD1, with 6 bases matching. The CDR3 in this case is CASSQVSQGLYGYTF. The DNA sequence is TGCGCCAGCAGCCAAGTTTCACAGGGACTCTATGGCTACACCTTC.